The T cell receptor beta chain described here comes from a study of a mutant IDH1 vaccine in newly diagnosed glioma. Study-level points and caveats: Pseudoprogression appeared independent of alterations in top peripheral clonotypes.

As for this clone: Antigen specificity is unknown.

The germline V gene has CDR1 MNHEY and CDR2 SVGAGI. The CDR3 runs 13 residues. V gave up 2 bases and J gave up 9 bases; unmatched junction bases: 3. Measured with immunoSEQ multiplex PCR; TCRdb has only the in-frame clones, and not every one. The table has about 54,000 clones, approximately 80% seen once. Time point defined: baseline, week 1 (first vaccination visit). Treatment in this sample: pre-vaccination baseline after standard-of-care therapy. Sequencing used PBMCs, obtained from a glioma patient treated with radiotherapy, temozolomide or both. This receptor was identified in a young man with glioma. This chain uses TRBV6-5 with TRBJ2-1, with TRBD2 matching over 8 bases. The CDR3 loop is CASSYVLAGEQFF. CDR3 nucleotide sequence: TGTGCCAGCAGTTACGTGCTAGCGGGTGAGCAGTTCTTC.